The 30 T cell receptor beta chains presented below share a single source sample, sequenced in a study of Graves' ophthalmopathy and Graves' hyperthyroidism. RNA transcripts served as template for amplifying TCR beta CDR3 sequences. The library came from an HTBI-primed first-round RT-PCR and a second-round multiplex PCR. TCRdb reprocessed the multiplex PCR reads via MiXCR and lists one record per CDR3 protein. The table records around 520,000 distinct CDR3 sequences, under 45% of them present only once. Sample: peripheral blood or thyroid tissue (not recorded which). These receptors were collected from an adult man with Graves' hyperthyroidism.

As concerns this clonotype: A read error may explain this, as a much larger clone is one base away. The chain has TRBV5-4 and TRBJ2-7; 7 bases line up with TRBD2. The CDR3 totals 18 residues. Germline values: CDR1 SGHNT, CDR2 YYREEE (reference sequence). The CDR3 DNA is TGTGCCAGCGGCTTAGTTGGGAATTTCGCGGGAGTGGTCTACGAGCAGTACTTC. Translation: CASGLVGNFAGVVYEQYF.

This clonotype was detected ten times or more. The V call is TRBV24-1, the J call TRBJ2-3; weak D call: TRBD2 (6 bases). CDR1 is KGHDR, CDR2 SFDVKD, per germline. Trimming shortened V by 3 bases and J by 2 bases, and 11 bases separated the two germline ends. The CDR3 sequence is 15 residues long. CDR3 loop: CATSDRLGDTDTQYF. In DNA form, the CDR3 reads TGTGCCACCAGTGATAGACTAGGAGACACAGATACGCAGTATTTT.

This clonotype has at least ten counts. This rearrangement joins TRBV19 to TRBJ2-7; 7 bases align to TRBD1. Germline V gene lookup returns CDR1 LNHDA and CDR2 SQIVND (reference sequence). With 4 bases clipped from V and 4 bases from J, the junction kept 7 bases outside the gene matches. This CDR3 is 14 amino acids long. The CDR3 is CASSKVGTAYEQYF. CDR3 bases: TGTGCCAGTAGTAAGGTTGGGACAGCGTACGAGCAGTACTTC.

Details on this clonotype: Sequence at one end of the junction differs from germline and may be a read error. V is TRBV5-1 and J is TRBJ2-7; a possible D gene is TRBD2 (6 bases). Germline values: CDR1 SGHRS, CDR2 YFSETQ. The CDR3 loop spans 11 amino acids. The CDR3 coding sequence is TGCGCCAGCAGCGCGGACTACGAGCAGTGCTTC. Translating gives CASSADYEQCF. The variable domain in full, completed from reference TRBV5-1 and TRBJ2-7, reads KAGVTQTPRYLIKTRGQQVTLSCSPISGHRSVSWYQQTPGQGLQFLFEYFSETQRNKGNFPGRFSGRQFSNSRSEMNVSTLELGDSALYLCASSADYEQCFGPGTRLTVT.

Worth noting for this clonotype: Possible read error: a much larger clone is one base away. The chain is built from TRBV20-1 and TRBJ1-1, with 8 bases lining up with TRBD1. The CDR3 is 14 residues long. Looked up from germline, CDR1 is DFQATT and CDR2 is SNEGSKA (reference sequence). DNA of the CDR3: TGCAGTGCTAGACGGACAGGGCTCTACACTGAAGCTTCCTTT. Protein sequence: CSARRTGLYTEASF.

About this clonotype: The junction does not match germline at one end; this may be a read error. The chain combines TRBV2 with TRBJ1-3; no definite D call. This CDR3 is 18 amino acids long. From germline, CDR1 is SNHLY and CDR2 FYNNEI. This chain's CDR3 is CASSEKIERGNSGNAIYF. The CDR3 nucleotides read TGTGCCAGCAGTGAGAAGATAGAACGGGGAAACTCTGGAAACGCCATATATTTT.

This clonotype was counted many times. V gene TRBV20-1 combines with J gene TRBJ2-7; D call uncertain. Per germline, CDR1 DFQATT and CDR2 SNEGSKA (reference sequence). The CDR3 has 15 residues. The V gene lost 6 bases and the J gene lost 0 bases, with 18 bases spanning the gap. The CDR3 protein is CSALLPAGYSYEQYF. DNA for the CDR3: TGCAGTGCGCTCCTCCCCGCAGGATACTCCTACGAGCAGTACTTC.

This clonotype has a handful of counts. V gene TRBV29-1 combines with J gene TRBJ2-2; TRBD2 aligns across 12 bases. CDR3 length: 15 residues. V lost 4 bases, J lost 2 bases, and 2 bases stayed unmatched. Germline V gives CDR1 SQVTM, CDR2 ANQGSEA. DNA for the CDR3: TGCAGCGTTGGGACTAGCGGGGATAACACCGGGGAGCTGTTTTTT. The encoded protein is CSVGTSGDNTGELFF.

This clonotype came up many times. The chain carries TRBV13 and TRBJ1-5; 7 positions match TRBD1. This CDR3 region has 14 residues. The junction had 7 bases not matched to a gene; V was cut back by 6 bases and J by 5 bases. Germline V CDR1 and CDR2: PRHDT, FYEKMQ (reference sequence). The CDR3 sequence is CASSLPGQHQPQHF. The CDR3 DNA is TGTGCCAGCAGTCTCCCGGGACAGCATCAGCCCCAGCATTTT.

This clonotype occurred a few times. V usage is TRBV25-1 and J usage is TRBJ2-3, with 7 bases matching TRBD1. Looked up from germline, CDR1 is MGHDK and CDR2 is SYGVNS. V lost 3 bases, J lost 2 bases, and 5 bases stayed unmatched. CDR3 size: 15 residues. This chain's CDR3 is CASSDTGADTDTQYF. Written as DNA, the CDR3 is TGTGCCAGCAGTGATACAGGGGCGGACACAGATACGCAGTATTTT.

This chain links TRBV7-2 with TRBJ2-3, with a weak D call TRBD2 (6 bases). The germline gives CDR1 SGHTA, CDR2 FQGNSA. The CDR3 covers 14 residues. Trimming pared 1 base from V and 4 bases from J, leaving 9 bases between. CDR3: CASSLGRAADTQYF. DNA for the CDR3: TGTGCCAGCAGCTTAGGGAGGGCCGCAGATACGCAGTATTTT.

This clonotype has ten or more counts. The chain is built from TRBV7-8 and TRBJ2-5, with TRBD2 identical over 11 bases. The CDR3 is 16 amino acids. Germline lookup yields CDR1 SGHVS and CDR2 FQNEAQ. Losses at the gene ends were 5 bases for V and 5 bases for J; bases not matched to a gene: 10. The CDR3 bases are TGTGCCAGCAGCGCCGATCTAGCGGGAGGTGGGGAGACCCAGTACTTC. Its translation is CASSADLAGGGETQYF.

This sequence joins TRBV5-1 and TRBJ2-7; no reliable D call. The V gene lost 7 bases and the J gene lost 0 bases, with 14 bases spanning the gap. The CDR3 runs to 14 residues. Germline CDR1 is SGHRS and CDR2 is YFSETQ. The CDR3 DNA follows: TGCGCCAGCTCGAGATCCTCTAACTCCTACGAGCAGTACTTC. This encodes CASSRSSNSYEQYF.

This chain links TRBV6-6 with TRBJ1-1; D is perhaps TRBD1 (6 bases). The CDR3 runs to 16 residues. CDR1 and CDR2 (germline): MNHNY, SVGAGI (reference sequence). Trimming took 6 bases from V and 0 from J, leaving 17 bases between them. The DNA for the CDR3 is TGTGCCAGCAGAAATGGGGGCATGACAATGAACACTGAAGCTTTCTTT. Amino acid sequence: CASRNGGMTMNTEAFF.

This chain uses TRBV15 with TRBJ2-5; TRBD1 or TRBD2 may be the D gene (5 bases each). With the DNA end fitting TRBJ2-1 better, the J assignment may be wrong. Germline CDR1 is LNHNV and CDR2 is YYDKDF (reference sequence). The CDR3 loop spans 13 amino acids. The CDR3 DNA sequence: TGTGCCACCACCTCAGAGACCGGGACCCAGCAGTTCTTC. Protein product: CATTSETGTQQFF.

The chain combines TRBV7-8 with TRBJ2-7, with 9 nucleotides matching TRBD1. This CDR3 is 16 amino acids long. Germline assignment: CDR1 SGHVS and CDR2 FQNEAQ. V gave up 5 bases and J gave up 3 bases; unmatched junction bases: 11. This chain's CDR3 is CASSPRGDRGDYEQYF. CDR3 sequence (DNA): TGTGCCAGCAGCCCACGCGGAGACAGGGGGGACTACGAGCAGTACTTC.

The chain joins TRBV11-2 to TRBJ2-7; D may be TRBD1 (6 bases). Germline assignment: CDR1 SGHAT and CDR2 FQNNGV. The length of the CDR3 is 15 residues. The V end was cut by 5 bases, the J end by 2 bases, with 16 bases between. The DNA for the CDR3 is TGTGCCAGCAGCCGCCTCGGACAGATAGCCTACGAGCAGTACTTC. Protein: CASSRLGQIAYEQYF.

The CDR3 protein is CASMMGDNNEKLFF. Here the CDR3 DNA reads TGTGCCAGTATGATGGGTGATAATAATGAAAAACTGTTTTTT. The gene calls are TRBV19 and TRBJ1-4; D call uncertain. CDR1 and CDR2 from the germline V gene are LNHDA and SQIVND (reference sequence). CDR3 length equals 14 residues. V was clipped by 7 bases and J by 4 bases, with 13 bases between them.

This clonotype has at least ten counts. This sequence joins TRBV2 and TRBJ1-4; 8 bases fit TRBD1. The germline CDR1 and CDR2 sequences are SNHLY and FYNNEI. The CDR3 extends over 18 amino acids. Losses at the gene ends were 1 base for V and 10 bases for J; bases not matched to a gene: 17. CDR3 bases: TGTGCCAGCAGTGAAGAAGGTCGGACAGGGTACGCCAGGGGAAAACTGTTTTTT. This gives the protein CASSEEGRTGYARGKLFF.

The CDR3 loop reads CATSDPRTGENYGYTF. Written as DNA, the CDR3 is TGTGCCACCAGTGACCCCCGGACAGGGGAAAACTATGGCTACACCTTC. This sequence joins TRBV24-1 and TRBJ1-2; 9 bases agree with TRBD1. The length of the CDR3 is 16 residues. Germline CDR1 is KGHDR and CDR2 is SFDVKD. J gave up 2 bases and V 4 bases, and 7 bases lay outside the gene matches.

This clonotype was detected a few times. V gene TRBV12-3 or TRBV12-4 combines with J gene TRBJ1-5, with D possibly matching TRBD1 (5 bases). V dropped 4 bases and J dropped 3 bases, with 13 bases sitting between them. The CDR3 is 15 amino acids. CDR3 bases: TGTGCCAGCAGTTCTCGCAGGGTTGACAATCAGCCCCAGCATTTT. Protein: CASSSRRVDNQPQHF.

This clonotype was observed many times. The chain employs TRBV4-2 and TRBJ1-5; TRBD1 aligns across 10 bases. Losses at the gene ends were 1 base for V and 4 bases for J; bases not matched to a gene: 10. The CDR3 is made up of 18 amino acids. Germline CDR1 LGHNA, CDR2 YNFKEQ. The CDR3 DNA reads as TGTGCCAGCAGCCAAGTGGGGACAGGGGCGACGGGGAATCAGCCCCAGCATTTT. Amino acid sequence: CASSQVGTGATGNQPQHF.

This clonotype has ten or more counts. DNA for the CDR3: TGTGCCAGCAGCCCCGGGACGGATCAAGAGACCCAGTACTTC. Protein: CASSPGTDQETQYF. The chain uses TRBV5-8 and TRBJ2-5, with D perhaps given as TRBD1 or TRBD2 (5 bases each). V lost 4 bases, J lost 2 bases, and 12 bases lay in between. Per the germline V gene, CDR1 is SGHTS and CDR2 is YDEGEE. There are 14 residues in the CDR3.

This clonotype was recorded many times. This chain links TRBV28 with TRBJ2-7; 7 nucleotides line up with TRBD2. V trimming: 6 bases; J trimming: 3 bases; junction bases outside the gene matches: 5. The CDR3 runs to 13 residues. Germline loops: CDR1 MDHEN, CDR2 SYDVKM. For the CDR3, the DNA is TGTGCCAGCAGCTTGGGAGGGTTCTACGAGCAGTACTTC. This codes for CASSLGGFYEQYF.

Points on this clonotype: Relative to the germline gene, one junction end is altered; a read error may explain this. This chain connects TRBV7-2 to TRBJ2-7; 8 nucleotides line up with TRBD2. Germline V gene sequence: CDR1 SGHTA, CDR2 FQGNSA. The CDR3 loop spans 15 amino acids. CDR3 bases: TGTGCCAGCAGCTTATCATCCAGCGGGGGCAATGAGCGGTTCTTC. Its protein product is CASSLSSSGGNERFF.

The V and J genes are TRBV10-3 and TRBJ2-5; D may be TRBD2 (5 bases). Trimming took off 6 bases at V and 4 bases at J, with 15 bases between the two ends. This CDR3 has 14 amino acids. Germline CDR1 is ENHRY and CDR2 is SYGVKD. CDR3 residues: CAISTGILGETQYF. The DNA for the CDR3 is TGTGCCATCAGCACCGGGATTCTAGGAGAGACCCAGTACTTC.

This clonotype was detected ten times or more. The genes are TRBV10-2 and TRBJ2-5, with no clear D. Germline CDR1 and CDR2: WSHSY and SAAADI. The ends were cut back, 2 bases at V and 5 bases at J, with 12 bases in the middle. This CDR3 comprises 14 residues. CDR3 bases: TGCGCCAGCAGTGAGAGAGTAAACTGGGAGACCCAGTACTTC. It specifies CASSERVNWETQYF.

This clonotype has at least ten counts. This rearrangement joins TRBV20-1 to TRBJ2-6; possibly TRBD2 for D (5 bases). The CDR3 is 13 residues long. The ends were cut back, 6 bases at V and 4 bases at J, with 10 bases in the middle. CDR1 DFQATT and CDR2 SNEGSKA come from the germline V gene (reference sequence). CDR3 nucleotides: TGCAGTGCACCGGGATCCGGGGCCAACGTCCTGACTTTC. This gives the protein CSAPGSGANVLTF.

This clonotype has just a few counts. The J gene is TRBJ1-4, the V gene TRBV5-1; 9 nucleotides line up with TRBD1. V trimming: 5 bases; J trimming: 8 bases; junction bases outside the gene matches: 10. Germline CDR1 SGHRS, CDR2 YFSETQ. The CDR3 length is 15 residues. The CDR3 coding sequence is TGCGCCAGCAGTTTATATGGACAGGGGCAAGAAAAACTGTTTTTT. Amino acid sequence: CASSLYGQGQEKLFF.

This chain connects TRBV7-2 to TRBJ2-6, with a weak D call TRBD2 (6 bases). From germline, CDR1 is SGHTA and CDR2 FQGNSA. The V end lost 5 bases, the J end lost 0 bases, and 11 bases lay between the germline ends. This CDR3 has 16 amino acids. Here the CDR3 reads CASSPGLFSGANVLTF. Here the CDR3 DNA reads TGTGCCAGCAGCCCGGGACTTTTCTCTGGGGCCAACGTCCTGACTTTC.